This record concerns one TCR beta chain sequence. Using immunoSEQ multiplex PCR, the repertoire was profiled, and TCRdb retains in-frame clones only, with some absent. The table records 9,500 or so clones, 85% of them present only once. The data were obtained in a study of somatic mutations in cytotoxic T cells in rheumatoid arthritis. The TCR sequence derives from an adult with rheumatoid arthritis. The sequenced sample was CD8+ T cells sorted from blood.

In DNA form, the CDR3 reads TGTGCCAGCAGCATGGGCCGGACACCCACCGGGGAGCTGTTTTTT. This sequence encodes CASSMGRTPTGELFF. V usage is TRBV9 and J usage is TRBJ2-2; maybe TRBD1 (5 bases). Germline CDR1 SGDLS, CDR2 YYNGEE. There are 15 residues in the CDR3. Trimming stripped 4 bases from V and 4 bases from J, with 14 bases between.